This T cell receptor (beta chain) was captured by sequencing in a study of T cell responses to AZD1222 COVID-19 vaccine. CDR3 length: 13 residues. Germline loops: CDR1 SEHNR, CDR2 FQNEAQ (reference sequence). Deletions cut 1 base from V and 1 base from J, with 5 bases between. Profiled with immunoSEQ multiplex PCR; TCRdb holds only in-frame clones, not every one. The sample records some 79,000 clones, 60% to 85% being singletons. V is TRBV7-9 and J is TRBJ2-7; no clear D. The sequence derives from an adult who received the AZD1222 COVID-19 vaccine. This material consisted of peripheral blood, taken 28 days after the second AZD1222 dose. CDR3 sequence reads: CASSLDSSYEQYF. CDR3 nucleotide sequence: TGTGCCAGCAGCTTAGACAGTTCCTACGAGCAGTACTTC.